This T cell receptor beta chain was sequenced in a study of blood T cell repertoires in COVID-19. Overall study: COVID-19 samples collected from the United States, Italy and Spain covered acute and convalescent phases. From T cells, B-cell-depleted T cells, or PBMCs came the material, which was cDNA or gDNA.

This CDR3 comprises 12 residues. The germline gives CDR1 SGHRS, CDR2 YFSETQ. Trimming removed 0 bases at V and 5 bases at J, with 5 bases between. Methods used by the authors: Amplified reference gene primers provided the basis for estimating nucleated cell counts. Some clones are missing from TCRdb's copy, which holds only in-frame ones; the method was immunoSEQ multiplex PCR. V, J and clone size derive from that table, while D and trimming were established from the DNA sequence. The sample comprises approximately 160,000 clones, approximately 80% of which are singletons, and roughly 10% rests with the top ten.

The V gene is TRBV5-1, the J gene TRBJ2-5; D gene uncertain. The sequenced material came from peripheral blood. This sequence originates from a human donor in a cohort sampled during active COVID-19. CDR3 nucleotide sequence: TGCGCCAGCAGCTTGGGAGCGGAGACCCAGTACTTC. Translation gives CASSLGAETQYF. The variable domain in full, completed from reference TRBV5-1 and TRBJ2-5, reads KAGVTQTPRYLIKTRGQQVTLSCSPISGHRSVSWYQQTPGQGLQFLFEYFSETQRNKGNFPGRFSGRQFSNSRSEMNVSTLELGDSALYLCASSLGAETQYFGPGTRLLVL.